This section outlines one T cell receptor (beta chain) sequence together with its context. TCRdb keeps only in-frame clones here, not all; method: immunoSEQ multiplex PCR. The table lists more than 95,000 clones, roughly 93% of them singletons. V lost 6 bases and J 3 bases, leaving 14 bases between the germline ends. The CDR3 length is 14 residues. In germline, CDR1 is LNHDA, CDR2 SQIVND (reference sequence). This sample was included in a study of control samples from healthy donors and cancer patients. This TCR was sampled from a man aged 25-40 years in good health. This rearrangement joins TRBV19 to TRBJ1-2; D possibly corresponds to TRBD1 (5 bases). Sequencing was performed on blood. The CDR3 reads CASRPEGLDYGYTF. CDR3 sequence (DNA): TGTGCCAGTAGACCTGAGGGGCTTGACTATGGCTACACCTTC.